The 32 T cell receptor beta chains given below trace back to one sample, sequenced in a study of cytomegalovirus exposure and HLA in healthy donors. PCR was performed using 60 Vbeta and 13 Jbeta primers. TCRdb keeps only in-frame clones here, not all; method: immunoSEQ multiplex PCR. The table has roughly 200,000 clones, around 64% seen once. Sample: PBMCs. The receptors originated from a man between 35 and 55 years old in good health and CMV-seropositive.

The V and J genes are TRBV4-1 and TRBJ1-2; TRBD1 matches at 10 bases. V was clipped by 2 bases and J by 0 bases; unmatched bases: 6. Germline V gene sequence: CDR1 MGHRA, CDR2 YSYEKL. The CDR3 consists of 17 residues. The CDR3 DNA follows: TGCGCCAGCAGCCAATTCCGGGACAGGGGATCTAACTATGGCTACACCTTC. Protein: CASSQFRDRGSNYGYTF.

The CDR3 DNA follows: TGTGCCTCGGACGGGGAGGTGGGCTATGGCTACACCTTC. Translating it yields CASDGEVGYGYTF. V and J are TRBV6-6 and TRBJ1-2; D remains unclear. This CDR3 has 13 amino acids. CDR1 MNHNY and CDR2 SVGAGI come from the germline V gene (reference sequence). Trimming stripped 11 bases from V and 4 bases from J, with 17 bases between.

The CDR3 sequence: CATERQVLSQPQHF. For the CDR3, the DNA is TGTGCCACTGAACGACAGGTTCTAAGTCAGCCCCAGCATTTT. The chain is built from TRBV6-5 and TRBJ1-5, with D tentatively TRBD1 (6 bases). The CDR3 runs to 14 residues. V lost 10 bases and J 6 bases, leaving 19 bases between the germline ends. Germline assignment: CDR1 MNHEY and CDR2 SVGAGI.

The chain links TRBV28 to TRBJ1-2; D remains unclear. Germline V gene lookup returns CDR1 MDHEN and CDR2 SYDVKM. This CDR3 contains 13 residues. The germline V and J ends were trimmed by 2 bases and 3 bases, with 7 bases remaining between them. CDR3 sequence: CASSLPQDYGYTF. CDR3 DNA sequence: TGTGCCAGCAGTTTACCCCAGGACTATGGCTACACCTTC.

The chain uses TRBV5-1 and TRBJ2-5; 10 positions agree with TRBD2. V was pared by 3 bases and J by 3 bases, with 11 bases of the junction left unmatched. This CDR3 contains 17 residues. Germline V gene data show CDR1 as SGHRS and CDR2 as YFSETQ. The CDR3 DNA is TGCGCCAGCAGCTCGGTCCACAGCGGGGGGGCCAAAGAGACCCAGTACTTC. Translating it yields CASSSVHSGGAKETQYF.

The chain employs TRBV7-2 and TRBJ2-7; 9 positions match TRBD2. V dropped 3 bases and J dropped 4; count of bases not matched to a gene: 13. The CDR3 covers 17 residues. In germline, CDR1 is SGHTA, CDR2 FQGNSA. CDR3 DNA sequence: TGTGCCAGCAGCTTTGGATACCGGACTAGCGCGGAATACGAGCAGTACTTC. Its translation: CASSFGYRTSAEYEQYF. Together with reference TRBV7-2 and TRBJ2-7, the CDR3 gives the full variable domain: GAGVSQSPSNKVTEKGKDVELRCDPISGHTALYWYRQSLGQGLEFLIYFQGNSAPDKSGLPSDRFSAERTGGSVSTLTIQRTQQEDSAVYLCASSFGYRTSAEYEQYFGPGTRLTVT.

This clone appeared a few times. J is TRBJ2-3 and V is TRBV6-6; tentatively, D is TRBD2 (5 bases). Germline-derived CDR1 and CDR2 are MNHNY and SVGAGI (reference sequence). The germline V and J ends were trimmed by 8 bases and 4 bases, with 10 bases remaining between them. The CDR3 has 12 residues. CDR3 DNA: TGTGCCAGCGGTCGGGGAGCAGATACGCAGTATTTT. Translated: CASGRGADTQYF.

CDR3 amino acids: CASSKGEHSYEQYF. The CDR3 region has the DNA TGTGCCAGTAGTAAAGGGGAACACTCCTACGAGCAGTACTTC. This chain links TRBV19 with TRBJ2-5; D might be TRBD1 (5 bases). The last part of the DNA fits TRBJ2-7 better; the J call may be wrong. This CDR3 region has 14 residues. CDR1 is LNHDA, CDR2 SQIVND, per germline (reference sequence).

This clone was counted ten times or more. The rearrangement uses TRBV5-6 and TRBJ2-5; possible D gene TRBD1, 6 bases. This CDR3 has 15 amino acids. Deletions cut 4 bases from V and 2 bases from J, with 15 bases between. In germline, CDR1 is SGHDT, CDR2 YYEEEE. The CDR3 DNA reads TGTGCCAGCAGCCAACCCGGGACAAATCAAGAGACCCAGTACTTC. Translating it yields CASSQPGTNQETQYF.

J is TRBJ2-5 and V is TRBV5-1, with 7 bases matching TRBD1. Per germline, CDR1 SGHRS and CDR2 YFSETQ. The V and J ends lost 0 bases and 5 bases, in that order; junction bases with no gene match: 10. The CDR3 covers 16 residues. The CDR3 loop is CASSLVGTDREETQYF. In DNA, the CDR3 is TGCGCCAGCAGCTTGGTGGGGACCGACAGGGAGGAGACCCAGTACTTC.

The genes are TRBV5-1 and TRBJ2-1; D perhaps matches TRBD1 (5 bases). Germline V lookup: CDR1 SGHRS, CDR2 YFSETQ. The germline V and J ends were trimmed by 0 bases and 4 bases, with 11 bases remaining between them. The CDR3 runs to 15 residues. DNA for the CDR3: TGCGCCAGCAGCTTGGAGCCAGGGAATTACAATGAGCAGTTCTTC. Encoded protein: CASSLEPGNYNEQFF. Using reference TRBV5-1 and TRBJ2-1 for the parts outside the CDR3, the full variable domain is KAGVTQTPRYLIKTRGQQVTLSCSPISGHRSVSWYQQTPGQGLQFLFEYFSETQRNKGNFPGRFSGRQFSNSRSEMNVSTLELGDSALYLCASSLEPGNYNEQFFGPGTRLTVL.

This chain uses TRBV28 with TRBJ1-2; D not resolved. The V end lost 4 bases, the J end lost 6 bases, and 12 bases lay between the germline ends. The CDR3 contains 13 residues. CDR1 is MDHEN and CDR2 is SYDVKM in the germline V gene. CDR3 in amino acids: CASSSEGSNGYTF. The CDR3 DNA is TGTGCCAGCAGTTCTGAGGGTAGTAATGGCTACACCTTC.

The chain has TRBV14 and TRBJ2-3; D remains unclear. Trimming took 1 base from V and 1 from J, leaving 9 bases between them. The CDR3 contains 15 residues. The germline V gene encodes CDR1 SGHDN and CDR2 FVKESK. The CDR3 nucleotides read TGTGCCAGCAGCCAAGTAGCACCTGGCACAGATACGCAGTATTTT. This sequence encodes CASSQVAPGTDTQYF.

The chain uses TRBV19 and TRBJ2-5; 8 positions match TRBD2. The CDR3 spans 15 residues. In germline, CDR1 is LNHDA, CDR2 SQIVND (reference sequence). The V and J ends lost 8 bases and 1 base, in that order; junction bases with no gene match: 9. The CDR3 DNA sequence: TGTGCCAGTTCGGTGGACCGGGGGGGCCAAGAGACCCAGTACTTC. Residues: CASSVDRGGQETQYF.

This clone has a handful of counts. CDR3 protein: CAISAWEGAETEAFF. CDR3 bases: TGTGCCATCAGTGCGTGGGAGGGCGCGGAGACTGAAGCTTTCTTT. The V and J genes are TRBV10-3 and TRBJ1-1; D is unresolved. Germline CDR1 reads ENHRY; CDR2 reads SYGVKD. Trimming removed 4 bases at V and 5 bases at J, with 17 bases between. The CDR3 sequence is 15 residues long.

This chain joins TRBV7-9 and TRBJ1-5; TRBD1 agrees at 7 bases. V lost 1 base to trimming and J lost 2 bases; unmatched junction nucleotides: 5. The CDR3 length is 16 residues. Germline V gene lookup returns CDR1 SEHNR and CDR2 FQNEAQ (reference sequence). CDR3 loop: CASSLDTGARNQPQHF. The DNA of the CDR3 is TGTGCCAGCAGCTTAGACACAGGGGCCCGCAATCAGCCCCAGCATTTT.

This chain connects TRBV11-2 to TRBJ2-4, with a tentative D call TRBD1 (6 bases). Trimming removed 3 bases from V and 1 base from J, with 10 bases in between. The CDR3 runs 15 residues. Germline assignment: CDR1 SGHAT and CDR2 FQNNGV. The CDR3 sequence is CASSFPQGAKNIQYF. The CDR3 DNA is TGTGCCAGCAGCTTCCCACAGGGTGCCAAAAACATTCAGTACTTC.

The chain's CDR3 is CASSSALATGKSYGYTF. CDR3 in DNA: TGCGCCAGCAGCTCCGCTTTGGCGACAGGCAAAAGCTATGGCTACACCTTC. The rearrangement links TRBV5-1 to TRBJ1-2, with D perhaps TRBD1 (6 bases). This CDR3 is built from 17 residues. Deletions cut 3 bases from V and 4 bases from J, with 22 bases between. CDR1 SGHRS and CDR2 YFSETQ come from the germline V gene.

A note on this clone: Mismatch with germline at one junction end may stem from a read error. V and J are TRBV5-1 and TRBJ2-6, with 9 bases lining up with TRBD1. There are 17 residues in the CDR3. CDR1 and CDR2 from the germline V gene are SGHRS and YFSETQ. The CDR3 here is CASRAGTGSSGANVLAF. The CDR3 DNA reads as TGCGCCAGCAGGGCCGGGACAGGGTCCTCTGGGGCCAACGTCCTGGCTTTC.

V and J are TRBV6-5 and TRBJ2-7; D remains unclear. Trimming shortened V by 5 bases and J by 7 bases, and 9 bases separated the two germline ends. In germline, CDR1 is MNHEY, CDR2 SVGAGI. The CDR3 totals 11 residues. CDR3 residues: CASSEAREQYF. Written as DNA, the CDR3 is TGTGCCAGCAGTGAAGCTCGAGAGCAGTACTTC.

This clone has just one count. The chain uses TRBV7-7 and TRBJ2-1; TRBD1 is a possible D gene (5 bases). V lost 1 base and J lost 9, with 16 bases in between. The CDR3 length is 15 residues. Germline CDR1 and CDR2: SSHAT and FNYEAQ (reference sequence). CDR3 nucleotides: TGTGCCAGCAGCTTAGGTACAGGTGGTCAGGGTGAGCAGTTCTTC. Residues: CASSLGTGGQGEQFF.

The chain couples TRBV5-1 to TRBJ1-5; 9 bases map to TRBD1. The CDR3 length is 14 residues. Germline assignment: CDR1 SGHRS and CDR2 YFSETQ. After removal of 4 bases from V and 7 bases from J, the junction contained 6 bases not matched to a gene. CDR3 DNA sequence: TGCGCCAGCAGCGTCGGGACAGGGACGCAGCCCCAGCATTTT. Its translation: CASSVGTGTQPQHF. The variable domain in full, with the rest retrieved from reference TRBV5-1 and TRBJ1-5, is KAGVTQTPRYLIKTRGQQVTLSCSPISGHRSVSWYQQTPGQGLQFLFEYFSETQRNKGNFPGRFSGRQFSNSRSEMNVSTLELGDSALYLCASSVGTGTQPQHFGDGTRLSIL.

Only a few counts were recorded for this clone. The V and J genes are TRBV5-4 and TRBJ2-5, with TRBD1 matching 7 bases. The CDR3 has 14 amino acids. The trim removed 0 bases at V and 5 bases at J, leaving 4 bases unmatched. From germline, CDR1 is SGHNT and CDR2 YYREEE (reference sequence). The CDR3 DNA follows: TGTGCCAGCAGCTTGGGGGACAGAGGGGAGACCCAGTACTTC. This sequence encodes CASSLGDRGETQYF.

V gene TRBV27 combines with J gene TRBJ1-6; D is perhaps TRBD1 (6 bases). V was trimmed by 5 bases and J by 13 bases, leaving 18 bases between them. The CDR3 contains 14 residues. Germline CDR1 is MNHEY and CDR2 is SMNVEV (reference sequence). The CDR3, as DNA: TGTGCCAGCAGTAACAGGGACACAGGACGTCCCCTCCACTTT. This codes for CASSNRDTGRPLHF.

This rearrangement joins TRBV7-6 to TRBJ2-3, with 8 bases matching TRBD2. The CDR3 consists of 16 residues. Looked up from germline, CDR1 is SGHVS and CDR2 is FNYEAQ. V lost 1 base and J lost 8; bases outside the gene matches: 11. CDR3 sequence: CASSLGVEVAGTTQYF. The CDR3 DNA reads as TGTGCCAGCAGCTTAGGGGTAGAGGTAGCGGGGACTACGCAGTATTTT.

The V and J genes are TRBV10-3 and TRBJ2-3; 10 bases align to TRBD2. This CDR3 comprises 18 residues. Germline CDR1 ENHRY, CDR2 SYGVKD. J gave up 4 bases and V 3 bases, and 13 bases lay outside the gene matches. CDR3 nucleotide sequence: TGTGCCATCAGTGACGGGCTAGCGGGGGCCAATTTCCCAGATACGCAGTATTTT. It translates to CAISDGLAGANFPDTQYF.

The chain joins TRBV5-1 to TRBJ2-1, with TRBD2 identical over 7 bases. Germline V gene data show CDR1 as SGHRS and CDR2 as YFSETQ. The CDR3 extends over 12 amino acids. The junction had 1 base not matched to a gene; V was cut back by 1 base and J by 9 bases. As DNA, the CDR3 is TGCGCCAGCAGCTTGAGGGAGGGTGAGCAGTTCTTC. Its protein product is CASSLREGEQFF.

The rearrangement joins TRBV27 to TRBJ2-7, with D possibly being TRBD1 (6 bases). V was cut by 2 bases and J by 1 base, with 9 bases left in between. The CDR3 has 14 residues. The germline gives CDR1 MNHEY, CDR2 SMNVEV (reference sequence). The CDR3 sequence is CASSLTGQSYEQYF. CDR3 DNA sequence: TGTGCCAGCAGTTTAACAGGGCAGTCCTACGAGCAGTACTTC.

The chain is built from TRBV6-1 and TRBJ2-1; TRBD1 aligns across 7 bases. The trim removed 9 bases at V and 7 bases at J, leaving 9 bases unmatched. Germline V lookup: CDR1 MNHNS, CDR2 SASEGT. The CDR3 contains 13 residues. Written as DNA, the CDR3 is TGTGCCAGTGGACAGGAGTTGAGGAATGAGCAGTTCTTC. It yields the protein CASGQELRNEQFF.

This rearrangement joins TRBV7-3 to TRBJ2-1, with 8 bases lining up with TRBD1. Trimming at V came to 5 bases and at J to 2 bases, leaving 5 bases not matched to a gene. Per germline, CDR1 SGHTA and CDR2 FQGTGA. The CDR3 loop spans 15 amino acids. The CDR3, as DNA: TGTGCCAGCAGCCCCGGGACAGGTACCTACAATGAGCAGTTCTTC. Its translation: CASSPGTGTYNEQFF.

A note on this clone: One junction end disagrees with the germline gene, perhaps due to a read error. V is TRBV2 and J is TRBJ2-7, with D unclear. Germline V CDR1 and CDR2: SNHLY, FYNNEI. This CDR3 is 13 amino acids long. CDR3 sequence (DNA): TGTGCCAGCAGGCGGCCGGCTTCCTACGAGCGGTACTTC. Protein sequence: CASRRPASYERYF.

The chain links TRBV10-3 to TRBJ2-7, with D possibly being TRBD2 (5 bases). CDR3 size: 12 residues. The germline V and J ends were trimmed by 2 bases and 6 bases, with 8 bases remaining between them. Germline assignment: CDR1 ENHRY and CDR2 SYGVKD. CDR3 sequence: CAISEGLSEQYF. The DNA of the CDR3 is TGTGCCATCAGTGAGGGACTTTCCGAGCAGTACTTC.